Listed below are T cell receptor beta chains from one sample, sequenced in a study of shared clonotypes between healthy human individuals. Repertoires were generated with immunoSEQ multiplex PCR, while TCRdb's copy carries only in-frame clones and drops some. The sample carries approximately 980,000 clones, approximately 80% recorded once. Sequenced input: memory CD4+ T cells sorted from blood. These receptor sequences come from a man aged 18 to 35 in good health. Each CDR3 is given with its conserved first and last residue. A D gene is named only where the DNA matches it firmly. The size of a clone is reported for some rows only, either as once, few or many, or as a class for expanded clones.

NA,TRBV9,NA,TRBJ2-3,CASSVSEEVNTQYF,TGTGCCAGCAGCGTAAGCGAGGAGGTTAATACGCAGTATTTT
NA,TRBV4-1,NA,TRBJ1-6,CASSQDQWGSQNSPLHF,TGCGCCAGCAGCCAAGATCAATGGGGGTCTCAGAATTCACCCCTCCACTTT
NA,TRBV2,NA,TRBJ1-4,CASNRGGLKEKLFF,TGTGCCAGCAATAGGGGAGGACTTAAGGAAAAACTGTTTTTT
TRBD1,TRBV18,NA,TRBJ1-2,CASSPSGTGYGYTF,TGTGCCAGCTCACCCTCCGGGACAGGCTATGGCTACACCTTC
TRBD2,TRBV10-3,NA,TRBJ2-3,CAIAGGSTDTQYF,TGTGCCATCGCGGGGGGGAGCACAGATACGCAGTATTTT
NA,TRBV27,NA,TRBJ1-1,CASSLTGRANTEAFF,TGTGCCAGCAGTTTAACCGGGAGGGCGAACACTGAAGCTTTCTTT
NA,TRBV4-3,NA,TRBJ2-1,CASSREAVSYNEQFF,TGCGCCAGCAGCCGAGAGGCGGTCTCCTACAATGAGCAGTTCTTC
NA,TRBV15,NA,TRBJ2-1,CATSRDLGNEQFF,TGTGCCACCAGCAGAGATTTGGGGAATGAGCAGTTCTTC
TRBD1,TRBV27,NA,TRBJ2-7,CASTSGPKTGAGREQYF,TGTGCCAGCACCTCCGGTCCCAAGACAGGGGCGGGGCGCGAGCAGTACTTC
NA,TRBV18,NA,TRBJ2-5,CASSGGLEETQYF,TGTGCCAGCTCAGGGGGCCTGGAGGAGACCCAGTACTTC
NA,TRBV2,NA,TRBJ2-5,CASGDSGTQYF,TGTGCCAGCGGAGATAGTGGGACCCAGTACTTC
NA,TRBV29-1,NA,TRBJ1-2,CSVLGQTNYGYTF,TGCAGCGTTCTAGGACAAACTAACTATGGCTACACCTTC
TRBD2,TRBV25-1,NA,TRBJ2-7,CASSAGLASSYEQYF,TGTGCCAGCAGTGCGGGACTAGCGAGCTCCTACGAGCAGTACTTC
NA,TRBV10-2,NA,TRBJ2-1,CASSDSPPQLYNEQFF,TGCGCCAGCAGTGACAGCCCGCCTCAACTCTACAATGAGCAGTTCTTC
NA,TRBV30,few,TRBJ1-5,CAWSGGQSNQPQHF,TGTGCCTGGAGCGGTGGACAGTCCAATCAGCCCCAGCATTTT
TRBD2,TRBV5-6,NA,TRBJ2-4,CASSDGTRKTKNIQYF,TGTGCCAGCAGCGACGGGACTAGGAAAACCAAAAACATTCAGTACTTC
NA,TRBV18,NA,TRBJ2-7,CASSPAGTNYEQYF,TGTGCCAGCTCACCTGCGGGGACAAACTACGAGCAGTACTTC
NA,TRBV10-3,NA,TRBJ2-7,CAISESIQTYEQYF,TGTGCCATCAGTGAGTCGATCCAGACCTACGAGCAGTACTTC
TRBD1,TRBV28,NA,TRBJ2-6,CASSPTGTGANVLTF,TGTGCCAGCAGTCCGACAGGGACTGGGGCCAACGTCCTGACTTTC
TRBD2,TRBV10-3,NA,TRBJ2-7,CAISESASRTSVGSEQYF,TGTGCCATCAGTGAGTCCGCCTCACGGACTAGCGTGGGGAGCGAGCAGTACTTC
TRBD1,TRBV7-2,NA,TRBJ2-7,CASSSRPWDRVYEQYF,TGTGCCAGCAGCTCCCGACCTTGGGACAGGGTTTACGAGCAGTACTTC
NA,TRBV7-9,NA,TRBJ1-2,CASETPNYGYTF,TGTGCCAGCGAAACACCGAACTATGGCTACACCTTC
NA,TRBV11-2,NA,TRBJ2-3,CASSLVGSTDTQYF,TGTGCCAGCAGCTTAGTCGGCAGCACAGATACGCAGTATTTT
NA,TRBV6-4,NA,TRBJ2-2,CASSSQGGTGELFF,TGTGCCAGCAGTTCACAGGGCGGTACCGGGGAGCTGTTTTTT
NA,TRBV7-9,NA,TRBJ2-1,CASSTQGRGALNEQFF,TGTGCCAGCAGCACCCAAGGCCGGGGGGCCCTCAATGAGCAGTTCTTC